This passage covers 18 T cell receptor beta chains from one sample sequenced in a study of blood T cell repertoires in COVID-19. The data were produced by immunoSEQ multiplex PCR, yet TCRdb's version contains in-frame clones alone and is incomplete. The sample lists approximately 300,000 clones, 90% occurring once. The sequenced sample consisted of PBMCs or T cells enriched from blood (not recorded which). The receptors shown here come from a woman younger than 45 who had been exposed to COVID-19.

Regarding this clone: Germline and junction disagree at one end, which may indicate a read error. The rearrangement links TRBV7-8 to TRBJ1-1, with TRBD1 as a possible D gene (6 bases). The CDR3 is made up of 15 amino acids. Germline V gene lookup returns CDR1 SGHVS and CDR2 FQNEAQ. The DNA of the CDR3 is TGTGCCAGCAACTTAGGGGGGCCTTCGAACACTGAAGCTTTCTTT. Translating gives CASNLGGPSNTEAFF.

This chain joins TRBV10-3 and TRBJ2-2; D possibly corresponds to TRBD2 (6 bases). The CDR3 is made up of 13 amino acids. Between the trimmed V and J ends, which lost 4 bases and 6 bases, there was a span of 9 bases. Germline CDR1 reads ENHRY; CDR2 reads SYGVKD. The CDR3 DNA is TGTGCCATCAGTGCGGGAGCGTCCGGGGAGCTGTTTTTT. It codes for CAISAGASGELFF.

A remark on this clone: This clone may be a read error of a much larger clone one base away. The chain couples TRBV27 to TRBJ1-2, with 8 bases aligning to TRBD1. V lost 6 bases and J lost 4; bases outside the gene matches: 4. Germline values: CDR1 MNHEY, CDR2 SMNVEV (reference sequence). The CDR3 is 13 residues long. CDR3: CASRPTGGYGYTF. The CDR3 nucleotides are TGTGCCAGCAGACCTACAGGGGGCTATGGCTACACCTTC.

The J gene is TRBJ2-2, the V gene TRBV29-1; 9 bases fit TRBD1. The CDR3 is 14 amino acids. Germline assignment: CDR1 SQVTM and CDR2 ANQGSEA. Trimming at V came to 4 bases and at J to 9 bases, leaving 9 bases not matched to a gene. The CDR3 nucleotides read TGCAGCGTTGTTGGTTTACAGGGGGCCCGGGAGCTGTTTTTT. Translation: CSVVGLQGARELFF.

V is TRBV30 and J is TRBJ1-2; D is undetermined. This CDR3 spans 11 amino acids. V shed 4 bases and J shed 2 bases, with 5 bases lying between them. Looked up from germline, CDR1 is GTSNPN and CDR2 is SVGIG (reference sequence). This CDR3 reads CAWTQNYGYTF. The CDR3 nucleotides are TGTGCCTGGACACAGAACTATGGCTACACCTTC.

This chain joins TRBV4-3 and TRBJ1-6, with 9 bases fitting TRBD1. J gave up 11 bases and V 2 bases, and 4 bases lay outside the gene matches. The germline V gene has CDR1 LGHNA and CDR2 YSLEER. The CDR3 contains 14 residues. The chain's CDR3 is CASSQMGQGPPLHF. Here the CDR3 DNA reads TGCGCCAGCAGCCAAATGGGACAGGGCCCACCCCTCCACTTT.

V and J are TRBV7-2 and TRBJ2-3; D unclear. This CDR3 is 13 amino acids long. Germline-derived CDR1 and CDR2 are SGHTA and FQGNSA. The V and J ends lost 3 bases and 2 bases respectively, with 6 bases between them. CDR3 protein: CASSFDFTDTQYF. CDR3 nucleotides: TGTGCCAGCAGCTTTGACTTCACAGATACGCAGTATTTT. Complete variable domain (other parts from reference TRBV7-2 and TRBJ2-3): GAGVSQSPSNKVTEKGKDVELRCDPISGHTALYWYRQSLGQGLEFLIYFQGNSAPDKSGLPSDRFSAERTGGSVSTLTIQRTQQEDSAVYLCASSFDFTDTQYFGPGTRLTVL.

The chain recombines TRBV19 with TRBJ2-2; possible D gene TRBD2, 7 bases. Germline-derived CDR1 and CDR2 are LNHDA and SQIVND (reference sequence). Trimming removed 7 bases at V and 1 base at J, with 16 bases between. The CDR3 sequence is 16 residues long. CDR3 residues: CASTPRGRGNTGELFF. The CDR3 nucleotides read TGTGCCAGTACCCCGCGGGGGCGAGGGAACACCGGGGAGCTGTTTTTT. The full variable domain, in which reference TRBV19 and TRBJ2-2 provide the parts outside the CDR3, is DGGITQSPKYLFRKEGQNVTLSCEQNLNHDAMYWYRQDPGQGLRLIYYSQIVNDFQKGDIAEGYSVSREKKESFPLTVTSAQKNPTAFYLCASTPRGRGNTGELFFGEGSRLTVL.

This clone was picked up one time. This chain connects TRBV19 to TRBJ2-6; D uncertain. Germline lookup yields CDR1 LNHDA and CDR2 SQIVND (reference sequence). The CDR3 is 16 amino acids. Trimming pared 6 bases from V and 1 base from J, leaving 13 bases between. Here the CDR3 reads CASRDRIPSGANVLTF. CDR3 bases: TGTGCCAGTAGAGATAGAATTCCTTCTGGGGCCAACGTCCTGACTTTC.

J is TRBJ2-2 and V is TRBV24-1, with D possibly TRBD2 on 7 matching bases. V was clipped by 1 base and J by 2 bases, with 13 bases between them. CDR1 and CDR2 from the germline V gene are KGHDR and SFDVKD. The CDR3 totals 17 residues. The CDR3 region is CATSDFSAGANTGELFF. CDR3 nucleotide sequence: TGTGCCACCAGTGATTTTTCGGCGGGGGCAAACACCGGGGAGCTGTTTTTT.

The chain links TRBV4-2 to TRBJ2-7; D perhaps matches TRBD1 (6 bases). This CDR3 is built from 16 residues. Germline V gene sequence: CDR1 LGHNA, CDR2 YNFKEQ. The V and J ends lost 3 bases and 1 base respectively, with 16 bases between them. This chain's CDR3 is CASSQTGYLGSYEQYF. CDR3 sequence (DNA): TGTGCCAGCAGCCAGACAGGATACTTAGGGTCCTACGAGCAGTACTTC.

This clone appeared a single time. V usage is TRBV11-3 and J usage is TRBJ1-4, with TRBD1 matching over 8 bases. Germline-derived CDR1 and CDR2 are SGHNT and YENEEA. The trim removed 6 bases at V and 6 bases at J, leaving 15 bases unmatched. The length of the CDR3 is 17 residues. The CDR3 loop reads CASSLNRGTSIDEKLFF. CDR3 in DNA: TGTGCCAGCAGTTTAAACAGGGGGACAAGCATTGATGAAAAACTGTTTTTT.

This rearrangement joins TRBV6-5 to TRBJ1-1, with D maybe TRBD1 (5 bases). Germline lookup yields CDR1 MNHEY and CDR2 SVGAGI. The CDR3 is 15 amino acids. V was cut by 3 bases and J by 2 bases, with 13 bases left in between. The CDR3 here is CASSYMAGHNTEAFF. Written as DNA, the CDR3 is TGTGCCAGCAGTTATATGGCAGGGCACAACACTGAAGCTTTCTTT.

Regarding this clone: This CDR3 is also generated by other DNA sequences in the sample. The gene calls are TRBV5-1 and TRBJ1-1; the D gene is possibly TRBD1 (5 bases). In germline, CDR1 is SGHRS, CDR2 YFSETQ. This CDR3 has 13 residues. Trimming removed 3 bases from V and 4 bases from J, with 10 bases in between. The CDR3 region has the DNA TGCGCCAGCAGCTGGACGGGGGGCACTGAAGCTTTCTTT. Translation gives CASSWTGGTEAFF.

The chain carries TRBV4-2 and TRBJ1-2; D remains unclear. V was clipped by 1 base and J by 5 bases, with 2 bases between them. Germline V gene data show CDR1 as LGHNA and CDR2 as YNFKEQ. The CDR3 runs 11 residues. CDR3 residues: CASSQVYGYTF. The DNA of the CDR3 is TGTGCCAGCAGCCAAGTATATGGCTACACCTTC.

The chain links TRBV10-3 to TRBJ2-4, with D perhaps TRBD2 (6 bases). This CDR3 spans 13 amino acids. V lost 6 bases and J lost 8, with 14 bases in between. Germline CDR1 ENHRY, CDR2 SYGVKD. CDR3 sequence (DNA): TGTGCCATCAGGAGGGACGGAGGGGACATTCAGTACTTC. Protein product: CAIRRDGGDIQYF.

The CDR3, as DNA: TGTGCCAGCAGTAGGACAGGGGTGGTCTATGGCTACACCTTC. Translation: CASSRTGVVYGYTF. The V call is TRBV28, the J call TRBJ1-2; the match to TRBD1 covers 9 bases. Germline CDR1 is MDHEN and CDR2 is SYDVKM. With V trimmed by 5 bases and J by 4 bases, 5 bases remained unmatched. The CDR3 is 14 residues long.

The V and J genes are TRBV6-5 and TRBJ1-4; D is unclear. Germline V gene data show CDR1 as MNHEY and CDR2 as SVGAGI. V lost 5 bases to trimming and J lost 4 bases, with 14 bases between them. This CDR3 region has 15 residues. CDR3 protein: CASSRQGRDNEKLFF. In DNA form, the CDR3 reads TGTGCCAGCAGTCGACAAGGAAGAGATAATGAAAAACTGTTTTTT.